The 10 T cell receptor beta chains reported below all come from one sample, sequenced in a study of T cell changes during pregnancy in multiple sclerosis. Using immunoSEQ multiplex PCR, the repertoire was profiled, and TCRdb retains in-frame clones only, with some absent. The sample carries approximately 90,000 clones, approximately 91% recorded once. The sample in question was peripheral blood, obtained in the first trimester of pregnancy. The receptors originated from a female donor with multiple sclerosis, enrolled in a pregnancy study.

This CDR3 is CASSLPGGEERSYEQYF. DNA for the CDR3: TGTGCCAGCAGCTTACCTGGGGGGGAGGAGCGCTCCTACGAGCAGTACTTC. J is TRBJ2-7 and V is TRBV7-9; 7 bases map to TRBD2. Looked up from germline, CDR1 is SEHNR and CDR2 is FQNEAQ (reference sequence). This CDR3 region has 17 residues. With V trimmed by 2 bases and J by 0 bases, 10 bases remained unmatched.

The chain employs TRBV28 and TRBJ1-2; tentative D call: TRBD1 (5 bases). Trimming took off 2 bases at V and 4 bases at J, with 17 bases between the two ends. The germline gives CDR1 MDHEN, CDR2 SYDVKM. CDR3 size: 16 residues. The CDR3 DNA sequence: TGTGCCAGCAGTTTAAGCGGGGCGGGGACCTCCTATGGCTACACCTTC. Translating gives CASSLSGAGTSYGYTF.

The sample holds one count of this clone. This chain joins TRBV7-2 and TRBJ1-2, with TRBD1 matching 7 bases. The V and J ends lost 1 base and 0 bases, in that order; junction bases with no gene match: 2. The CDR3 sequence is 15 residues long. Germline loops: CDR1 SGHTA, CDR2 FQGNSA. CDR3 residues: CASSLDRGANYGYTF. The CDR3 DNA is TGTGCCAGCAGCTTAGACAGGGGTGCTAACTATGGCTACACCTTC.

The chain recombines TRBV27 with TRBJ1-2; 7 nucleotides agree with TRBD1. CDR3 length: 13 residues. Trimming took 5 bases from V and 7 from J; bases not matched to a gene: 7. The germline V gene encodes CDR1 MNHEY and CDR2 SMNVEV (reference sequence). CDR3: CASSQDRASGYTF. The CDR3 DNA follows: TGTGCCAGCAGTCAAGACAGGGCAAGTGGCTACACCTTC.

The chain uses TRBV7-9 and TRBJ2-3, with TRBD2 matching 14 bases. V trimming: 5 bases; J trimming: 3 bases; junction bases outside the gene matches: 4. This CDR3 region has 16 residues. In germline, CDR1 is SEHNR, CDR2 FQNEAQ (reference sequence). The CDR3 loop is CASSRGTSGGTDTQYF. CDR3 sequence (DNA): TGTGCCAGCAGCCGTGGGACTAGCGGGGGTACAGATACGCAGTATTTT.

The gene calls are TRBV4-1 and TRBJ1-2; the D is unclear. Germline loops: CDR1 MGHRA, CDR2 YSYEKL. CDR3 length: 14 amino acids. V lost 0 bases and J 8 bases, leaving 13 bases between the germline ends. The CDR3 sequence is CASSQDTIARGYTF. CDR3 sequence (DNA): TGCGCCAGCAGCCAAGATACGATTGCGAGGGGCTACACCTTC.

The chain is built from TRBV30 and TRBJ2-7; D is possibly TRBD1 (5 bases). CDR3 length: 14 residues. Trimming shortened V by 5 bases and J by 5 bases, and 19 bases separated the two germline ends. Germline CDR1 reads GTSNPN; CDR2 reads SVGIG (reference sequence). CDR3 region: CAWCPGLSSDEQYF. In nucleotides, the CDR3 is TGTGCCTGGTGCCCAGGGTTATCTTCCGACGAGCAGTACTTC. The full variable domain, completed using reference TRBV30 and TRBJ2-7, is SQTIHQWPATLVQPVGSPLSLECTVEGTSNPNLYWYRQAAGRGLQLLFYSVGIGQISSEVPQNLSASRPQDRQFILSSKKLLLSDSGFYLCAWCPGLSSDEQYFGPGTRLTVT.

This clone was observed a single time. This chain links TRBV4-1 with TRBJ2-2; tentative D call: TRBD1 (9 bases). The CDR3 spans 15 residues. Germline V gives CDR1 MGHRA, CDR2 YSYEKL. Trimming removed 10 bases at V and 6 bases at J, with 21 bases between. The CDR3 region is CATGRAGQGPGELFF. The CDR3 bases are TGCGCCACCGGGAGGGCGGGACAGGGACCCGGGGAGCTGTTTTTT.

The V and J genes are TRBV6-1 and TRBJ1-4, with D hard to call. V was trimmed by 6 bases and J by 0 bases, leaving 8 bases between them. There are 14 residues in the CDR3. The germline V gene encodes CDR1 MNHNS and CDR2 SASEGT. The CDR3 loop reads CASRKGATNEKLFF. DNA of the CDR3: TGTGCCAGCAGGAAGGGAGCAACTAATGAAAAACTGTTTTTT.

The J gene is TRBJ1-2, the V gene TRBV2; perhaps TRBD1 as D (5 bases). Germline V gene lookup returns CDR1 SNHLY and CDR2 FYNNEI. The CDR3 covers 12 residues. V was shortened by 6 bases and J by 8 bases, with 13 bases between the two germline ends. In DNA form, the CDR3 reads TGTGCCAGCAGGCCAGGAGGGGACGGCTACACCTTC. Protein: CASRPGGDGYTF.